This T cell receptor beta chain was captured by sequencing in a study of shared clonotypes between healthy human individuals. Study findings and constraints: For naive CD4 cells, roughly 5% of clonotypes were shared across four donors. Relative to memory subsets, naive subsets generally showed larger estimated richness.

This CDR3 has 12 amino acids. Per the germline V gene, CDR1 is SGHAT and CDR2 is FQNNGV. Remarks on this clone: Its target is not known. One end of the junction does not line up with germline, which may come from a read error.

Profiling relied on immunoSEQ multiplex PCR, and the TCRdb table lists in-frame clones only, not all of them. Of some 1,100,000 clones in the sample, about four fifths were seen once. The J gene is TRBJ2-5, the V gene TRBV11-2, with D possibly TRBD2 on 6 matching bases. This receptor was obtained from a man aged 18 to 29 in good health. Some clones in this sample may be carry-over from other donors' samples. The specimen sequenced was memory CD4+ T cells from PBMCs. The subset here: CD45RA-negative fraction. DNA of the CDR3: TGTGCCAGCAGCGATACGGGACTTCCAAGGCACTTC. Its translation is CASSDTGLPRHF.